Given below is one T cell receptor (beta chain) in context. These data belong to a study of T cell changes during pregnancy in multiple sclerosis. Some clones are missing from TCRdb's copy, which holds only in-frame ones; the method was immunoSEQ multiplex PCR. Of 45,000 or so clones detected, roughly 93% appear once; the ten largest clones hold 1.4% to 1.5%. Per germline, CDR1 KGHSH and CDR2 LQKENI. This CDR3 spans 14 amino acids. Trimming removed 3 bases from V and 1 base from J, with 9 bases in between. The specimen sequenced was PBMCs (not recorded whether the cells were cultured). The rearrangement uses TRBV18 and TRBJ1-1, with D possibly TRBD1 on 6 matching bases. This sequence originates from a female donor with multiple sclerosis, enrolled in a pregnancy study. Here the CDR3 DNA reads TGTGCCAGCTCACCTGCAGGGGAGAACACTGAAGCTTTCTTT. Translated: CASSPAGENTEAFF.